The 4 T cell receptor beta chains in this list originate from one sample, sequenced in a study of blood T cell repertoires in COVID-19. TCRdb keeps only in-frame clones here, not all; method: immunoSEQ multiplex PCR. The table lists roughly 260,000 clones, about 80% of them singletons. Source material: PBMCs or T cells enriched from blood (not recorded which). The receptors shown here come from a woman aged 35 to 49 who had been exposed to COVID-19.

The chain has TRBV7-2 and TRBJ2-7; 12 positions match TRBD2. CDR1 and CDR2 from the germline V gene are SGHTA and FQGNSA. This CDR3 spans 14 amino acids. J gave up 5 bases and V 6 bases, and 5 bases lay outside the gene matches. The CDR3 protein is CASRQGTSGHEQYF. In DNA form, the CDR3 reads TGTGCCAGCAGACAAGGGACTAGCGGGCACGAGCAGTACTTC.

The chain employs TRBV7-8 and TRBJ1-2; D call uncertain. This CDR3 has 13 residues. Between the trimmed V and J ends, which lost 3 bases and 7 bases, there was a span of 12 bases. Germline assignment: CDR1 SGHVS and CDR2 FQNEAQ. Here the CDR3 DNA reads TGTGCCAGCAGCTTTGATTTAAGTAGTGGCTACACCTTC. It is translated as CASSFDLSSGYTF.

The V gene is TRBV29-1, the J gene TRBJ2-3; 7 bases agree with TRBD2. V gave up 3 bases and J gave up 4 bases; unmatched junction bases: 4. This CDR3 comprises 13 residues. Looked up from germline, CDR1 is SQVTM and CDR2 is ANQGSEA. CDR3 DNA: TGCAGCGTTGATTTTGCGGGGGCAGATACGCAGTATTTT. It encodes CSVDFAGADTQYF.

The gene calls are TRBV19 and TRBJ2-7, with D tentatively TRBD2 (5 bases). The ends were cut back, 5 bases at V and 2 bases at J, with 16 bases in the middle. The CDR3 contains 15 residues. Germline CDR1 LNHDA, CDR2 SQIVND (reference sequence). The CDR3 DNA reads TGTGCCAGTAGTCCCGGGGTGTCAGTTCCCTACGAGCAGTACTTC. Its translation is CASSPGVSVPYEQYF.